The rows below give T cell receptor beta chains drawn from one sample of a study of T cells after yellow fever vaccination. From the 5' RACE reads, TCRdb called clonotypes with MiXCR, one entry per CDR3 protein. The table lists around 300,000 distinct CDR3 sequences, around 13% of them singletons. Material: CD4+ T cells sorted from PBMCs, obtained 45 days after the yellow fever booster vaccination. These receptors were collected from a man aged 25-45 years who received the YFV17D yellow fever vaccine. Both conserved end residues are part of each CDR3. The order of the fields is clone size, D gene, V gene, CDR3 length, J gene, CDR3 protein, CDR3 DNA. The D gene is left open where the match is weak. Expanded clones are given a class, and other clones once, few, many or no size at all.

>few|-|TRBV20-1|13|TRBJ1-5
CSALPGLNQPQHF
TGCAGTGCTCTGCCAGGACTCAATCAGCCCCAGCATTTT
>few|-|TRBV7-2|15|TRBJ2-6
CASTLAISGANVLTF
TGTGCCAGCACCTTAGCCATTTCTGGGGCCAACGTCCTGACTTTC
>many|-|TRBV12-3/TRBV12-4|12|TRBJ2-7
CASSRNWGEQYF
TGTGCCAGCAGTAGAAACTGGGGCGAGCAGTACTTC
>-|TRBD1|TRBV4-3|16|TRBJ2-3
CASSQGGGQGADTQYF
TGCGCCAGCAGCCAAGGTGGGGGACAGGGCGCAGATACGCAGTATTTT
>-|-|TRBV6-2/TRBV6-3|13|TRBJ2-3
CASSYTQPDTQYF
TGTGCCAGCAGTTACACCCAGCCAGATACGCAGTATTTT
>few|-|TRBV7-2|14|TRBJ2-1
CASSSEPLDNEQFF
TGTGCCAGCAGCTCCGAACCCTTAGACAATGAGCAGTTCTTC
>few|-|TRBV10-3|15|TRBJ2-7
CAIRGDEGSAYEQYF
TGTGCCATCAGGGGGGATGAGGGGAGTGCCTACGAGCAGTACTTC
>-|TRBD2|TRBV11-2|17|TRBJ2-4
CASSPGASGRGGDIQYF
TGTGCCAGCAGCCCAGGTGCTAGCGGGAGGGGTGGGGACATTCAGTACTTC
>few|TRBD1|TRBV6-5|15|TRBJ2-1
CASSRQQGASNEQFF
TGTGCCAGCAGTAGGCAACAGGGGGCTAGCAATGAGCAGTTCTTC
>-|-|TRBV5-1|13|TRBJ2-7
CASSLEVQHEQYF
TGCGCCAGCAGCTTGGAGGTGCAGCACGAGCAGTACTTC
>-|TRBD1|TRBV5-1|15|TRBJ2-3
CASSLGQGAGDTQYF
TGCGCCAGCAGCTTGGGACAGGGGGCTGGAGATACGCAGTATTTT
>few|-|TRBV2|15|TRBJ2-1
CASSVQDQPSEEQFF
TGTGCCAGCAGTGTTCAGGACCAGCCTTCGGAGGAGCAGTTCTTC
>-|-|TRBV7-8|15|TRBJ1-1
CASSLVIGTYTEAFF
TGTGCCAGCAGCTTAGTAATAGGAACGTACACTGAAGCTTTCTTT
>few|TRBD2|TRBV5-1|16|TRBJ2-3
CASSLDGTSGTDTQYF
TGCGCCAGCAGCTTGGACGGGACTAGCGGGACAGATACGCAGTATTTT
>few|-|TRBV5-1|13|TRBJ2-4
CASSIGRKNIQYF
TGCGCCAGCAGCATAGGACGGAAAAACATTCAGTACTTC
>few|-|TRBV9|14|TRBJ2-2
CASQGSFNTGELFF
TGTGCCAGCCAAGGGTCGTTTAACACCGGGGAGCTGTTTTTT